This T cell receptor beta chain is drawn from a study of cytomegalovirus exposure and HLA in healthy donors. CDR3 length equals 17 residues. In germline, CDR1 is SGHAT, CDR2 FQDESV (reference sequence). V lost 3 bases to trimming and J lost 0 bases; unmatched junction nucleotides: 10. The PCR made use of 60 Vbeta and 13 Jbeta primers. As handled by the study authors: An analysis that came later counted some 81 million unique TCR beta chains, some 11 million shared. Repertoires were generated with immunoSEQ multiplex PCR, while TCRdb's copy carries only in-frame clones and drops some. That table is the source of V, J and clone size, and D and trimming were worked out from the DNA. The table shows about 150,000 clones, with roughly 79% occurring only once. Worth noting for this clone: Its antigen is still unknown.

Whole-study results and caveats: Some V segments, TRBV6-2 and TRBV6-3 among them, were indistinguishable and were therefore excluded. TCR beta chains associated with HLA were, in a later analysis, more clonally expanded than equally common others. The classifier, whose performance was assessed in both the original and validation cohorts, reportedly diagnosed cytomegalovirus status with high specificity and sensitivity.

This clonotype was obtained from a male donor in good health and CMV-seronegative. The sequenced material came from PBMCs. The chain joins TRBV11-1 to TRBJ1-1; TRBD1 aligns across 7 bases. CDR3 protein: CASSLSDRDGMNTEAFF. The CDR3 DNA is TGTGCCAGCAGCTTGTCCGACAGGGATGGGATGAACACTGAAGCTTTCTTT.